Shown below are 8 T cell receptor beta chains from a single sample sequenced in a study of T cells after posttransplantation cyclophosphamide. The data were produced by immunoSEQ multiplex PCR, yet TCRdb's version contains in-frame clones alone and is incomplete. The data show around 35,000 clones, with none appearing a single time. The sequenced sample was PBMCs. The source of these receptors is a woman in her forties or fifties in good health and a related stem cell transplant donor.

This clone was seen repeatedly, ten times or more. The rearrangement links TRBV29-1 to TRBJ1-4; the D is unclear. Trimming removed 0 bases from V and 7 bases from J, with 12 bases in between. The CDR3 totals 14 residues. Germline CDR1 reads SQVTM; CDR2 reads ANQGSEA. CDR3 bases: TGCAGCGTTGAAGATCTTGCGGGAGGTGAAAAACTGTTTTTT. Residues: CSVEDLAGGEKLFF.

This clone was recorded at least ten times. This chain connects TRBV6-5 to TRBJ1-4, with TRBD1 matching 7 bases. Trimming removed 10 bases from V and 5 bases from J; junction bases left unmatched: 10. CDR1 is MNHEY and CDR2 is SVGAGI in the germline V gene. The CDR3 totals 14 residues. Here the CDR3 reads CATSPTGSNEKLFF. CDR3 bases: TGTGCCACCTCTCCGACAGGGTCAAATGAAAAACTGTTTTTT.

This clone was seen at least ten times. The chain has TRBV4-1 and TRBJ2-7; weak D call: TRBD1 (6 bases). Germline V gene lookup returns CDR1 MGHRA and CDR2 YSYEKL. V dropped 5 bases and J dropped 0 bases, with 17 bases sitting between them. The CDR3 is 16 residues long. Here the CDR3 reads CASSSYRDEGSYEQYF. The CDR3 bases are TGCGCCAGCAGCTCCTACAGGGATGAAGGCTCCTACGAGCAGTACTTC.

This clone was observed a handful of times. V and J are TRBV7-9 and TRBJ2-6; 10 bases map to TRBD2. J lost 6 bases, V lost 2 bases, and 10 bases had no gene match. The germline CDR1 and CDR2 sequences are SEHNR and FQNEAQ (reference sequence). This CDR3 has 18 residues. The CDR3 coding sequence is TGTGCCAGCAGCTTATATGATGCTAGCGGGAGTAAGGCCAACGTCCTGACTTTC. It yields the protein CASSLYDASGSKANVLTF.

This clone was seen many times. The rearrangement links TRBV7-3 to TRBJ2-3; D remains unclear. Germline loops: CDR1 SGHTA, CDR2 FQGTGA. V was trimmed by 2 bases and J by 0 bases, leaving 3 bases between them. The CDR3 is 13 amino acids. The CDR3 sequence: CASSLPSTDTQYF. CDR3 DNA sequence: TGTGCCAGCAGCTTACCTAGCACAGATACGCAGTATTTT.

This clone has a count of ten or more. V usage is TRBV28 and J usage is TRBJ1-1, with a weak D call TRBD1 (5 bases). V lost 1 base and J lost 5, with 17 bases in between. CDR3 length equals 16 residues. Germline V lookup: CDR1 MDHEN, CDR2 SYDVKM. CDR3 sequence: CASSLSGYGLSTEAFF. CDR3 sequence (DNA): TGTGCCAGCAGTTTATCAGGGTATGGGCTTTCGACTGAAGCTTTCTTT.

There are many counts of this clone. This CDR3 is also generated by other DNA sequences in the sample. V is TRBV7-9 and J is TRBJ1-2, with D possibly TRBD1 on 5 matching bases. V lost 5 bases, J lost 5 bases, and 9 bases lay in between. The germline V gene has CDR1 SEHNR and CDR2 FQNEAQ (reference sequence). This CDR3 comprises 12 residues. Here the CDR3 reads CASSPDSYGYTF. The CDR3 region has the DNA TGTGCCAGCAGCCCAGACAGTTATGGCTACACCTTC.

This clone was recorded many times. V is TRBV7-3 and J is TRBJ2-4; 7 positions agree with TRBD2. Trimming cost V 1 base and J 1 base; bases outside gene matches: 1. The CDR3 covers 15 residues. Looked up from germline, CDR1 is SGHTA and CDR2 is FQGTGA. CDR3 residues: CASSLIGGAKNIQYF. Here the CDR3 DNA reads TGTGCCAGCAGCTTAATCGGGGGGGCCAAAAACATTCAGTACTTC.